One sample yielded the 22 T cell receptor beta chains listed below, sequenced in a study of human T cells and chemical hapten exposure. Time point of the sample: patch test 2, 6 weeks after DPC sensitization. Specified treatment: therapeutic diphenylcyclopropenone sensitization with weekly scalp DPC. Whole blood that had not been fractionated was the source of extracted total RNA. TCRdb analysed the RACE reads with MiXCR anew, one entry per CDR3 protein. This table has some 42,000 distinct CDR3 sequences, 8.5% to 10% appearing once. Here the sequenced sample was whole blood, taken in connection with sensitization to the hapten diphenylcyclopropenone (DPC). The receptors here all came from a woman aged 25 to 45 with alopecia areata. Some clones in this sample may be carry-over from other donors' samples.

This clonotype was seen at least ten times. The CDR3 nucleotides are TGTGCCAGCAGGCAGGGGGTCAATGAGCAGTTCTTC. Protein sequence: CASRQGVNEQFF. The chain joins TRBV12-3 or TRBV12-4 to TRBJ2-1, with 7 bases that match TRBD1. This CDR3 is 12 amino acids long. V lost 6 bases, J lost 6 bases, and 2 bases stayed unmatched.

The V and J genes are TRBV20-1 and TRBJ2-6; TRBD1 agrees at 8 bases. V dropped 0 bases and J dropped 3; count of bases not matched to a gene: 4. Germline-derived CDR1 and CDR2 are DFQATT and SNEGSKA (reference sequence). CDR3 length: 16 amino acids. The CDR3 loop reads CSARDTGGGGANVLTF. DNA for the CDR3: TGCAGTGCTAGAGATACAGGGGGTGGTGGGGCCAACGTCCTGACTTTC.

This clonotype was counted between two and nine times. The chain joins TRBV6-6 to TRBJ2-1; a possible D gene is TRBD2 (6 bases). Trimming cost V 8 bases and J 4 bases, with 12 bases left between them. The CDR3 has 13 residues. CDR1 is MNHNY and CDR2 is SVGAGI in the germline V gene (reference sequence). CDR3 sequence: CASARGLYNEQFF. DNA for the CDR3: TGTGCCAGCGCAAGGGGACTGTACAATGAGCAGTTCTTC.

In this sample, this clonotype turned up many times. The rearrangement links TRBV18 to TRBJ2-2, with 9 bases matching TRBD1. V lost 1 base and J lost 5; bases outside the gene matches: 5. The CDR3 covers 16 residues. Per the germline V gene, CDR1 is KGHSH and CDR2 is LQKENI. DNA for the CDR3: TGTGCCAGCTCACCACAAGGACAGGGGAAGACCGGGGAGCTGTTTTTT. It encodes CASSPQGQGKTGELFF.

Many counts were recorded for this clonotype. DNA of the CDR3: TGTGCCAGCAGTTACCAACCAGACACGAGCTCCTACAATGAGCAGTTCTTC. This gives the protein CASSYQPDTSSYNEQFF. V gene TRBV6-2 or TRBV6-3 combines with J gene TRBJ2-1; D remains ambiguous. The germline V gene encodes CDR1 MNHEY and CDR2 SVGEGT. This CDR3 has 17 residues. Trimming shortened V by 2 bases and J by 0 bases, and 14 bases separated the two germline ends.

This clonotype appeared many times. The chain joins TRBV3-1 to TRBJ1-6, with 9 positions matching TRBD1. Germline lookup yields CDR1 LGHDT and CDR2 YNNKEL (reference sequence). The V segment lost 4 bases and the J segment 0 bases; nucleotides outside the gene matches: 4. The CDR3 sequence is 17 residues long. The DNA of the CDR3 is TGTGCCAGCAGCCTCCAACAGGGGGCCTCCTATAATTCACCCCTCCACTTT. It translates to CASSLQQGASYNSPLHF.

J is TRBJ2-1 and V is TRBV28, with 9 positions matching TRBD2. The CDR3 contains 16 residues. Trimming at V came to 5 bases and at J to 5 bases, leaving 10 bases not matched to a gene. The V gene's germline CDR1 is MDHEN and CDR2 SYDVKM. CDR3 amino acids: CASSPPGLASDNEQFF. The DNA for the CDR3 is TGTGCCAGCAGTCCGCCGGGACTAGCTTCAGACAATGAGCAGTTCTTC.

There are a few counts of this clonotype. The chain uses TRBV12-3 or TRBV12-4 and TRBJ2-1; D gene ambiguous. The CDR3 is 13 amino acids. Deletions cut 3 bases from V and 7 bases from J, with 10 bases between. CDR3 protein: CASSLGFYNEQFF. CDR3 sequence (DNA): TGTGCCAGCAGTTTGGGGTTTTATAATGAGCAGTTCTTC.

The gene calls are TRBV29-1 and TRBJ2-1; D is unresolved. Trimming took 4 bases from V and 4 from J, leaving 14 bases between them. This CDR3 has 14 amino acids. CDR1 and CDR2 (germline): SQVTM, ANQGSEA. CDR3 sequence (DNA): TGCAGCGTTGTAGGGCTTTCAAGGTACAATGAGCAGTTCTTC. As protein: CSVVGLSRYNEQFF.

This clonotype was detected ten times or more. V and J are TRBV7-2 and TRBJ2-2; D uncertain. The germline gives CDR1 SGHTA, CDR2 FQGNSA. Trimming removed 6 bases from V and 4 bases from J, with 12 bases in between. The CDR3 totals 14 residues. The CDR3 nucleotides are TGTGCCAGCAGGGCGCCAGGCGTCACCGGGGAGCTGTTTTTT. Translation: CASRAPGVTGELFF.

The chain recombines TRBV7-2 with TRBJ1-2, with 8 nucleotides matching TRBD1. This CDR3 is built from 15 residues. V gave up 4 bases and J gave up 4 bases; unmatched junction bases: 8. Germline loops: CDR1 SGHTA, CDR2 FQGNSA. The CDR3 loop reads CASSSRTGIGYGYTF. In nucleotides, the CDR3 is TGTGCCAGCAGCTCCCGGACAGGGATCGGCTATGGCTACACCTTC.

There are many counts of this clonotype. CDR3 nucleotides: TGTGCCAGCAGCCGGACTAGCGGGGAAGAGACCCAGTACTTC. Translating gives CASSRTSGEETQYF. This chain joins TRBV7-9 and TRBJ2-5, with 12 nucleotides matching TRBD2. The CDR3 runs 14 residues. After removal of 5 bases from V and 3 bases from J, the junction contained 1 base not matched to a gene. The germline CDR1 and CDR2 sequences are SEHNR and FQNEAQ (reference sequence).

This clonotype was detected ten times or more. DNA of the CDR3: TGTGCCAGCAGCTTAGACACAGATACGCAGTATTTT. Translated: CASSLDTDTQYF. The gene calls are TRBV5-5 and TRBJ2-3, with D unclear. The CDR3 has 12 residues. The germline V gene has CDR1 SGHKS and CDR2 YYEKEE (reference sequence). The V and J ends lost 2 bases and 2 bases respectively, with 3 bases between them.

This clonotype came up many times. The V gene is TRBV5-1, the J gene TRBJ1-2; the D gene is possibly TRBD1 (6 bases). Trimming took 2 bases from V and 2 from J, leaving 10 bases between them. The CDR3 is 14 residues long. Germline lookup yields CDR1 SGHRS and CDR2 YFSETQ. CDR3: CASSFPQGNYGYTF. The CDR3 bases are TGCGCCAGCAGCTTCCCCCAGGGGAACTATGGCTACACCTTC.

The table lists this clonotype with a few counts. The genes are TRBV29-1 and TRBJ2-3, with no clear D. V gave up 6 bases and J gave up 6 bases, with 10 bases separating them. Germline values: CDR1 SQVTM, CDR2 ANQGSEA. The CDR3 contains 11 residues. In nucleotides, the CDR3 is TGCAGCGTAGATACGACCGATACGCAGTATTTT. Amino acids: CSVDTTDTQYF.

This clonotype was picked up a small number of times. The chain joins TRBV6-4 to TRBJ2-6; perhaps TRBD1 as D (5 bases). V lost 4 bases, J lost 0 bases, and 7 bases lay in between. The CDR3 has 15 residues. Germline lookup yields CDR1 MRHNA and CDR2 SNTAGT. CDR3 DNA: TGTGCCAGCAGTGCTGACAGCTCTGGGGCCAACGTCCTGACTTTC. It specifies CASSADSSGANVLTF.

The chain links TRBV27 to TRBJ2-7; 9 nucleotides line up with TRBD1. Germline lookup yields CDR1 MNHEY and CDR2 SMNVEV (reference sequence). CDR3 length equals 14 residues. V was pared by 6 bases and J by 2 bases, with 5 bases of the junction left unmatched. The DNA of the CDR3 is TGTGCCAGCAGCCTGGACAGGGGCCCCTACGAGCAGTACTTC. Its protein is CASSLDRGPYEQYF.

This clonotype has ten or more counts. This chain uses TRBV7-9 with TRBJ1-1; 7 bases align to TRBD1. Germline V gives CDR1 SEHNR, CDR2 FQNEAQ (reference sequence). The CDR3 is made up of 12 amino acids. V lost 5 bases to trimming and J lost 7 bases; unmatched junction nucleotides: 4. CDR3 region: CASSPRDSEAFF. The CDR3 nucleotides are TGTGCCAGCAGCCCTAGGGACAGTGAAGCTTTCTTT.

This chain joins TRBV6-2 or TRBV6-3 and TRBJ2-1; 9 bases agree with TRBD2. This CDR3 spans 15 amino acids. Germline CDR1 reads MNHEY; CDR2 reads SVGEGT. Trimming at V came to 4 bases and at J to 3 bases, leaving 4 bases not matched to a gene. The CDR3, as DNA: TGTGCCAGCAGTTCTACACTAGCGGGCTACAATGAGCAGTTCTTC. This gives the protein CASSSTLAGYNEQFF.

The chain joins TRBV7-3 to TRBJ1-1; a weak D match, TRBD1 (6 bases). Germline V CDR1 and CDR2: SGHTA, FQGTGA. The CDR3 runs 18 residues. The V and J ends lost 4 bases and 1 base respectively, with 22 bases between them. Here the CDR3 reads CASSSGGQDPRSNTEAFF. Written as DNA, the CDR3 is TGTGCCAGCAGCTCCGGGGGGCAGGACCCCCGATCGAACACTGAAGCTTTCTTT.

V gene TRBV10-3 combines with J gene TRBJ2-5; perhaps TRBD2 as D (6 bases). Per germline, CDR1 ENHRY and CDR2 SYGVKD. This CDR3 comprises 14 residues. The V gene lost 6 bases and the J gene lost 1 base, with 12 bases spanning the gap. In nucleotides, the CDR3 is TGTGCCATCAGCGCAGGGACTTCCCAAGAGACCCAGTACTTC. Protein sequence: CAISAGTSQETQYF.

In its sample, this clonotype was seen a few times. V gene TRBV28 combines with J gene TRBJ1-2; D might be TRBD1 (5 bases). Germline assignment: CDR1 MDHEN and CDR2 SYDVKM. This CDR3 has 11 amino acids. Here the CDR3 reads CAGGTSYGYTF. The DNA for the CDR3 is TGTGCTGGGGGGACTAGCTATGGCTACACCTTC.